This T cell receptor (beta chain) was sequenced for a study of blood T cell repertoires in COVID-19 (dated by TCRdb to about 2020). Concerning the study at large: The collaborator samples originated in the United States, Italy and Spain and spanned the acute and convalescent phases of COVID-19. HLA class I and class II types, where available, came from metadata supplied by the sample provider rather than from assay-based typing. The repertoires were released in a freely available public database meant as a resource for research on the immune response to SARS-CoV-2. Deeply sampled blood TCRbeta repertoires from subjects exposed to, actively infected with, or recovered from COVID-19 were included in the dataset. Samples were obtained from the ongoing ImmuneRACE study (first 160 participants) and from 1,200 or so subjects provided by 6 global collaborators. The sample metadata nearly always contained a de-identified subject ID, COVID-19 status, age in years and sex. The prospective study material was composed of cDNA or gDNA derived from T cells, B-cell-depleted T cells, or PBMCs.

Worth noting for this clone: Its recognized antigen is unknown. Base quality data are lacking; no much larger clone is found one base away.

The CDR3 measures 13 amino acids from cysteine to phenylalanine. Only the CDR3 DNA is retained, 39 bases long and in frame from the first base. V is cut back by 4 bases and J by 7 bases, with 7 bases in the junction unmatched. Sequences SGHNT (CDR1) and YYREEE (CDR2) are obtained from the germline V gene (reference sequence). Study-level results and caveats: Clinical and demographic metadata were provided uncurated, with the amount varying by source and participant.

Collaborating institutions collected whole blood in K2EDTA tubes following their own protocols. Collaborator samples were shipped for TCRbeta analysis as frozen whole blood, isolated PBMCs, or DNA extracted from either sample type. TCRbeta CDR3 regions were amplified from genomic DNA by means of the immunoSEQ Assay, a bias-controlled multiplex PCR. Concerning the study's data processing: The number of nucleated cells in each sample was estimated from the amplification of reference gene primers within the assay. Sequence reads were collapsed and filtered to measure the absolute abundance of every unique TCRbeta CDR3 rearrangement. Productive Simpson clonality was computed per sample as the square root of Simpson's diversity index over productive rearrangements. TCRdb obtained this table from immuneACCESS and retained in-frame rearrangements with V and J assigned. These tables miss some clones; where compared with another copy, unresolved V genes account for less than half of the shortfall, and the remainder is unexplained. V, J and clone size are taken as reported in that table, and D and trimming were inferred from the DNA itself. In all, the sample holds approximately 77,000 clones, and 65% to 85% of those were seen once. Approximately 16% of the sample belongs to the ten largest clones.

Sequencing was done on a sample of peripheral blood. The source of this sequence is an older man with active or convalescent COVID-19. This receptor chain uses TRBV5-4 and TRBJ1-1; 7 bases in the middle match TRBD1. The CDR3 here reads CASSVERGLEAFF. The DNA reads TGTGCCAGCAGCGTTGAAAGGGGGCTTGAAGCTTTCTTT.